This T cell receptor beta chain originates from a study of blood T cell repertoires in COVID-19. This clone was seen a single time. Authors' analysis steps: Scientists estimated how many nucleated cells there were by amplifying reference gene primers. Libraries were prepared by immunoSEQ multiplex PCR; TCRdb keeps only in-frame clonotypes and omits some of them. The DNA gave D and trimming, while V, J and clone size come from that table. The repertoire consists of 65,000 to 70,000 clones, with 85% to 90% occurring once and the leading ten covering about 4%. Trimming left V 6 bases short and J 8 bases short, with 7 bases between. This CDR3 has 9 amino acids. Per germline, CDR1 DFQATT and CDR2 SNEGSKA (reference sequence).

The clonotype comes from a man aged 45-60 years with acute or convalescent COVID-19. The V call is TRBV20-1, the J call TRBJ1-2; unclear D gene. Source material: peripheral blood. DNA of the CDR3: TGCAGTGCCCCGGGGGGCTACACCTTC. Its translation is CSAPGGYTF.